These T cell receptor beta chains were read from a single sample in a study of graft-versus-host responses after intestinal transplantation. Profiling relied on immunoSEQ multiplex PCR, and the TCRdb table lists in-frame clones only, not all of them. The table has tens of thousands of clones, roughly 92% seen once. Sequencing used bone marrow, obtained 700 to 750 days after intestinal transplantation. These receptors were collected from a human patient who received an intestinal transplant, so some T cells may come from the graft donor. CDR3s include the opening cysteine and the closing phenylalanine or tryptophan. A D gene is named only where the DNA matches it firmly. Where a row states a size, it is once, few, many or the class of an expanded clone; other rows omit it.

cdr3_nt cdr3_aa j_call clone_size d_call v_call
TGCGCCAGCAGTGAGCTGCCGCCCGTAGCAGGGACCGGGGAGCTGTTTTTT CASSELPPVAGTGELFF TRBJ2-2 . . TRBV10-2
TGTGCCAGCAGGCTAGGGACAGGGATTCTCCATACTGAAGCTTTCTTT CASRLGTGILHTEAFF TRBJ1-1 . TRBD1 TRBV27
TGCGCCAGCAGCTTTACGGGGCGGGGAGAGACCCAGTACTTC CASSFTGRGETQYF TRBJ2-5 . . TRBV5-1
TGTGCCAGCAGCGTGTGGACAGGGGGGGACGAGACCCAGTACTTC CASSVWTGGDETQYF TRBJ2-5 . TRBD1 TRBV9
TGTGCCAGCAGTGAATTTCCAGTACCGGGTTCACCCCTCCACTTT CASSEFPVPGSPLHF TRBJ1-6 . . TRBV6-1
TGTGCCAGCAGCACAGGGAACACTGAAGCTTTCTTT CASSTGNTEAFF TRBJ1-1 . . TRBV9
TGTGCCAGCAGCAAGGGGACCCCGGAGTATTTT CASSKGTPEYF TRBJ2-3 . . TRBV11-2
TGTGCCACCAGCAGACCCGGACTAGCGGGACCCAGCTCCTACAATGAGCAGTTCTTC CATSRPGLAGPSSYNEQFF TRBJ2-1 . TRBD2 TRBV15
TGTGCCAGCAGCCTAAGGGGGGAAAGCCACAATGAGCAGTTCTTC CASSLRGESHNEQFF TRBJ2-1 . . TRBV7-3
TGTGCCAGTGGTGGTAGCTCCTATAATTCACCCCTCCACTTT CASGGSSYNSPLHF TRBJ1-6 once . TRBV2
TGCGCCAGCAGTGAGGAGACAGGGGGCTCTGGAAACACCATATATTTT CASSEETGGSGNTIYF TRBJ1-3 once TRBD1 TRBV10-2
TGTGCCAGCAGTTACGACAGGGGGGGTGGCTACACCTTC CASSYDRGGGYTF TRBJ1-2 . TRBD1 TRBV6-6
TGTGCCAGCAGTTTTGACCCGTTCCCGGGCGAAAAACTGTTTTTT CASSFDPFPGEKLFF TRBJ1-4 . . TRBV6-1
TGTGCCAGCAGTATCCTCTCGGGGAGTTATAGCAATCAGCCCCAGCATTTT CASSILSGSYSNQPQHF TRBJ1-5 . . TRBV2
TGCGCCAGCAGCCCACCCGAAGGACTAGCCCTTCCCACCGCCCAGTACTTC CASSPPEGLALPTAQYF TRBJ2-5 once TRBD2 TRBV5-1
TGCGCCAGCAGCTTGGGGCCCAGCTCCTACAATGAGCAGTTCTTC CASSLGPSSYNEQFF TRBJ2-1 . . TRBV5-1
TGTGCCAGCAGCCAATCTAGCTGGAGCTCCTACAATGAGCAGTTCTTC CASSQSSWSSYNEQFF TRBJ2-1 once . TRBV7-3
TGTGCCAGCAGTGAAGCCCCCAATCAGCCCCAGCATTTT CASSEAPNQPQHF TRBJ1-5 . . TRBV6-1
TGTGCCAGCAGTTTTTTGGGGCGTGGCTACACCTTC CASSFLGRGYTF TRBJ1-2 . . TRBV28
TGTGCCGGACATGAGGGGGCGATTCAGGGCGAGCAGTACTTC CAGHEGAIQGEQYF TRBJ2-7 . TRBD1 TRBV6-5
TGTGCCAGCAGTTTGTGGGGGGACGGCTACGAGCAGTACTTC CASSLWGDGYEQYF TRBJ2-7 . . TRBV28
TGTGCTAGTGGTTTGGTACTCAGTCTCCACTTTGATGGCTACACCTTC CASGLVLSLHFDGYTF TRBJ1-2 . . TRBV12-5
TGCAGTGCTCCCCTGAGGGGGACGTACACCTTC CSAPLRGTYTF TRBJ1-2 . . TRBV20-1
TGCGCCAGCAGCTTTCAATCGGCTGGATATTCTCAGGGTGAAAAACTGTTTTTT CASSFQSAGYSQGEKLFF TRBJ1-4 . . TRBV5-1
TGTGCCACCCAGAAAGGGGGCTACGAGCAGTACTTC CATQKGGYEQYF TRBJ2-7 . . TRBV6-5
TGTGCGAGCGGACTAGCGTCCTACGAGCAGTACTTC CASGLASYEQYF TRBJ2-7 . . TRBV7-5
TGTGCCAGTAGTCTCAACCCCGGGATAAACATTCAGTACTTC CASSLNPGINIQYF TRBJ2-4 . . TRBV19
TGTGCCAGCAGTTACTCTCCTTTGGCAGGGCTTATGTTTTTT CASSYSPLAGLMFF TRBJ1-4 . . TRBV6-5
TGTGCCAGCTCACCACAGGGGGGAGGCACTGAAGCTTTCTTT CASSPQGGGTEAFF TRBJ1-1 once . TRBV18
TGTGCCAGCAGCTTGGTTTCAGGGGGAGAGACCCAGTACTTC CASSLVSGGETQYF TRBJ2-5 once TRBD1 TRBV5-5
TGTGCCACCAGCAGAGATGGGGTGGCGAACACTGAAGCTTTCTTT CATSRDGVANTEAFF TRBJ1-1 . . TRBV15
TGTGCCAGCAACTCACAGGGGAGCTCCTACGAGCAGTACTTC CASNSQGSSYEQYF TRBJ2-7 . TRBD1 TRBV6-5
TGCGCCAGCAGCTTGGAACAGGGGGCCTATGGCTACACCTTC CASSLEQGAYGYTF TRBJ1-2 . TRBD1 TRBV5-1
TGCGCCAGCAGCTTGGCCGACCCCTACGAGCAGTACTTC CASSLADPYEQYF TRBJ2-7 . . TRBV5-1
TGTGCCAGCAGTGTAGGACAGAGTAGCAATCAGCCCCAGCATTTT CASSVGQSSNQPQHF TRBJ1-5 few . TRBV2
TGTGCCAGCAAAGTTTGGGCAGAAGAGCAGTTCTTC CASKVWAEEQFF TRBJ2-1 . . TRBV28
TGTGCCAGCAGCGTCTCCGGGACAGGGTCCGAGACCCAGTACTTC CASSVSGTGSETQYF TRBJ2-5 . TRBD1 TRBV9
TGCGCCAGCAGTGAGTCGGTACAGGGGCAAGAGACCCAGTACTTC CASSESVQGQETQYF TRBJ2-5 . TRBD1 TRBV10-1
TGTGCCAGCAGTGGGGGCTACGAGCAGTACTTC CASSGGYEQYF TRBJ2-7 . . TRBV6-4
TGTGCCAGCTCACTACAGGGGGCGCGCTATGGCTACACCTTC CASSLQGARYGYTF TRBJ1-2 . TRBD1 TRBV18
TGTGCCAGTAGTATAGATCGGTCAGGCGGTAATGAGCAGTTCTTC CASSIDRSGGNEQFF TRBJ2-1 . . TRBV19
TGTGCCAGCAGTTACTCCCAGCTCCTGGGGACCCAGTACTTC CASSYSQLLGTQYF TRBJ2-5 . . TRBV6-5